The TCR beta chain described here comes from a study of radiotherapy plus CTLA-4 blockade in lung cancer. Study in general: Objective responses were recorded in around 18% of patients, with disease control recorded in approximately 34%.

Focal radiation was given together with CTLA-4 blockade (ipilimumab) to patients with chemo-refractory metastatic non-small-cell lung cancer. Assay: immunoSEQ multiplex PCR; the TCRdb copy retains only in-frame clones and omits some. The sample lists tens of thousands of clones, roughly 80% occurring once. CDR3 size: 15 residues. The V and J ends lost 5 bases and 4 bases, in that order; junction bases with no gene match: 6. Germline-derived CDR1 and CDR2 are MNHNY and SVGAGI (reference sequence). Comments on this clone: Its cognate antigen is unknown.

Study observations and caveats: The best predictor of response was reported to be early blood T cell clone dynamics, with interferon-beta.

This receptor was taken from a human donor with non-small cell lung cancer who had a complete response to radiotherapy plus ipilimumab. The material was peripheral blood, obtained from a patient treated with radiotherapy plus ipilimumab. This sequence joins TRBV6-6 and TRBJ2-2; the match to TRBD2 covers 8 bases. The CDR3 protein is CASSRPGTSTGELFF. CDR3 coding DNA: TGTGCCAGCAGTAGACCCGGGACTAGCACCGGGGAGCTGTTTTTT.